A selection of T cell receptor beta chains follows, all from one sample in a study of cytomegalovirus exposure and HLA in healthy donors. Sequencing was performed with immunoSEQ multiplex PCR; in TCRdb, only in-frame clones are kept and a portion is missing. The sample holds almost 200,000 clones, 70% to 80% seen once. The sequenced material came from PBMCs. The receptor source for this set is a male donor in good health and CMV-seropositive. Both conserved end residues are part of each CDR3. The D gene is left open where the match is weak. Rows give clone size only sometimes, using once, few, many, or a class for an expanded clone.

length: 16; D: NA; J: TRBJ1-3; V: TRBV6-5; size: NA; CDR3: CASSYSRTDSGNTIYF; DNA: TGTGCCAGCAGTTACTCAAGGACAGACTCTGGAAACACCATATATTTT
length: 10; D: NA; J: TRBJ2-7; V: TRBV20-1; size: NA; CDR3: CSALEYEQYF; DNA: TGCAGTGCCCTTGAGTACGAGCAGTACTTC
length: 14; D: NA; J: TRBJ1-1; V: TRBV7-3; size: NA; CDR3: CASSLNPLSSEAFF; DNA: TGTGCCAGCAGCTTAAACCCGCTATCGTCTGAAGCTTTCTTT
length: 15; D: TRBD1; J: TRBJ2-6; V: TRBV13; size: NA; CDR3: CASSIQGPGANVLTF; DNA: TGTGCCAGCAGCATACAGGGGCCTGGGGCCAACGTCCTGACTTTC
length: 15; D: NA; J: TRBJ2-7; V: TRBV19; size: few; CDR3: CASSIGQAQTYEQYF; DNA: TGTGCCAGTAGTATAGGGCAGGCCCAGACCTACGAGCAGTACTTC
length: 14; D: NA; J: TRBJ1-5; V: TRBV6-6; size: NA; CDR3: CASSYHEWYQPQHF; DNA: TGTGCCAGCAGTTACCACGAGTGGTATCAGCCCCAGCATTTT
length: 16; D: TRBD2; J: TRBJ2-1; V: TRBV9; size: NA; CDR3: CASSDGTSGIYNEQFF; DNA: TGTGCCAGCAGCGACGGGACTAGCGGGATCTACAATGAGCAGTTCTTC
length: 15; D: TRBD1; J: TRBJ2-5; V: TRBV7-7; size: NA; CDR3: CASSFGRGFVETQYF; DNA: TGTGCTAGCAGCTTTGGCAGGGGGTTTGTAGAGACCCAGTACTTC
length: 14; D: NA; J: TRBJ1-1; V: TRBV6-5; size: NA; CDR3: CASTVSEMNTEAFF; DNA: TGTGCCAGCACGGTCTCCGAAATGAACACTGAAGCTTTCTTT
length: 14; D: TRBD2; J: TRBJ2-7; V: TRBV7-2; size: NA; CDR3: CASSSSGRAYEQYF; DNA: TGTGCCAGCAGCTCCAGCGGGAGGGCCTACGAGCAGTACTTC
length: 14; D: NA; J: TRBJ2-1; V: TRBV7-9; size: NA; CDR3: CASTNRESYNEQFF; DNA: TGTGCCAGCACTAACAGGGAGTCCTACAATGAGCAGTTCTTC
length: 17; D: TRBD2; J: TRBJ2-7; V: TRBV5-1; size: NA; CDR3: CASSRGLAGAVFYEQYF; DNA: TGCGCCAGCAGCCGGGGACTAGCGGGGGCCGTATTCTACGAGCAGTACTTC
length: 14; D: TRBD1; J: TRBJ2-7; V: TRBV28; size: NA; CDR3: CASTLTGVTDEQYF; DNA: TGTGCCAGCACCTTGACAGGGGTGACGGACGAGCAGTACTTC
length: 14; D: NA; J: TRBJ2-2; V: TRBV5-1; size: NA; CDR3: CASSLVQGSGELFF; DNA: TGCGCCAGCAGCTTGGTTCAGGGGAGCGGGGAGCTGTTTTTT
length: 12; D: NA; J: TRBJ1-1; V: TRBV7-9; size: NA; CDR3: CADGGGNTEAFF; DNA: TGTGCCGATGGGGGCGGGAACACTGAAGCTTTCTTT
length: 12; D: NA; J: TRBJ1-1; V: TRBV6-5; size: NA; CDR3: CASSLRDTEAFF; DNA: TGTGCCAGCAGTCTCAGGGACACTGAAGCTTTCTTT
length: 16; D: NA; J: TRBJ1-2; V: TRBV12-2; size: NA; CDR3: CASRLGLRDKVYGYTF; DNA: TGTGCAAGTCGCTTAGGTCTTAGGGACAAGGTCTATGGCTACACCTTC
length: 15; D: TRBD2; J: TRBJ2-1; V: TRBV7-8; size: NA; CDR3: CASSLELAGGRTQFF; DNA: TGTGCCAGCAGCTTAGAACTAGCGGGGGGGCGGACGCAGTTCTTC
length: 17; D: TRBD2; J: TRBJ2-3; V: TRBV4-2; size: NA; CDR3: CASSQANSGGAADTQYF; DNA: TGTGCCAGCAGCCAAGCTAACAGCGGGGGGGCCGCGGATACGCAGTATTTT
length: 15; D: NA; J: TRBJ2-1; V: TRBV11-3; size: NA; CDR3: CASSLEASSYNEQFF; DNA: TGTGCCAGCAGCTTAGAGGCTAGCTCCTACAATGAGCAGTTCTTC
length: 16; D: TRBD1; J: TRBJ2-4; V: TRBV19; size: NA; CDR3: CASRGQGAISKNIQYF; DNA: TGTGCCAGTAGAGGACAGGGGGCGATCTCCAAAAACATTCAGTACTTC
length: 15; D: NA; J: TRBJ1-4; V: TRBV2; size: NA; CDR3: CASSGDSVTNEKLFF; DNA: TGTGCCAGCAGCGGCGACAGTGTAACTAATGAAAAACTGTTTTTT
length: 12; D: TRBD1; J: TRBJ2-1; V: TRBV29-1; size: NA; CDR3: CSVADRGNEQFF; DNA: TGCAGCGTGGCTGACAGGGGCAATGAGCAGTTCTTC
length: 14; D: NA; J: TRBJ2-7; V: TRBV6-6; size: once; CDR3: CASSYRGLSEEQYF; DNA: TGTGCCAGCAGTTATCGCGGACTATCTGAGGAGCAGTACTTC
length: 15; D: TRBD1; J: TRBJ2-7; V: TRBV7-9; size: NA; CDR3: CASTDEGASSYEQYF; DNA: TGTGCCAGCACCGACGAGGGGGCGAGCTCCTACGAGCAGTACTTC
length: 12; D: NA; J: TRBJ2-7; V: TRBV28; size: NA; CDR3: CASHRERSEQYF; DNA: TGTGCCAGCCACCGAGAGAGGTCCGAGCAGTACTTC
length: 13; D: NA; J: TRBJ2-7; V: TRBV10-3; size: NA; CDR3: CAIIVELSYEQYF; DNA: TGTGCCATCATAGTAGAATTATCCTACGAGCAGTACTTC
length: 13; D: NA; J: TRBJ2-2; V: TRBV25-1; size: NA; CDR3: CASSLPGTGELFF; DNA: TGTGCCAGCAGTTTACCGGGGACCGGGGAGCTGTTTTTT
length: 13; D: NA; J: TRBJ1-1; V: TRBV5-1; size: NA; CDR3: CASSSRENTEAFF; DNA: TGCGCCAGCAGCTCCAGGGAAAACACTGAAGCTTTCTTT
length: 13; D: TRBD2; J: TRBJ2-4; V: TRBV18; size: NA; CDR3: CASSPGGGDIQYF; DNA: TGTGCCAGCTCACCAGGCGGGGGGGACATTCAGTACTTC
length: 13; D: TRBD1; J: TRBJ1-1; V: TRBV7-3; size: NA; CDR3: CASRITGGTEAFF; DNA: TGTGCCAGCAGGATAACAGGGGGCACTGAAGCTTTCTTT
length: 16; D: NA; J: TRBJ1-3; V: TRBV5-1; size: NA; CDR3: CASTSRGGVSGNTIYF; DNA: TGCGCCAGCACCTCTCGAGGGGGAGTCTCTGGAAACACCATATATTTT
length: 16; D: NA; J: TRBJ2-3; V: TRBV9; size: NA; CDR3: CASSVGKLDSRDTQYF; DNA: TGTGCCAGCAGCGTAGGGAAACTAGATTCAAGGGATACGCAGTATTTT
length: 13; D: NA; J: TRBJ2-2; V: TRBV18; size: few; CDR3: CASSPNLSGELFF; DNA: TGTGCCAGCTCACCGAATCTATCCGGGGAGCTGTTTTTT
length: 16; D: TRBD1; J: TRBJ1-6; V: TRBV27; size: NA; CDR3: CASSSYDRDRNSPLHF; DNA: TGTGCCAGCAGTTCCTATGACAGGGATCGTAATTCACCCCTCCACTTT
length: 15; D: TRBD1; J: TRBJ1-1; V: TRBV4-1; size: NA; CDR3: CASSSSTGSNTEAFF; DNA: TGCGCCAGCAGCTCCTCGACAGGGTCGAACACTGAAGCTTTCTTT
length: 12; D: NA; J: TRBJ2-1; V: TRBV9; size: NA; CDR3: CASSAPPNEQFF; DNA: TGTGCCAGCAGCGCCCCTCCCAATGAGCAGTTCTTC
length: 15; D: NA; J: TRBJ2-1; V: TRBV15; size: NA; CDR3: CATSRPTRGNNEQFF; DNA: TGTGCCACCAGCAGACCCACTAGGGGGAACAATGAGCAGTTCTTC
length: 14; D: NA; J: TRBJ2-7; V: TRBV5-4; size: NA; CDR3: CASSPRKSSYEQYF; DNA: TGTGCCAGCAGCCCGAGAAAGAGCTCCTACGAGCAGTACTTC
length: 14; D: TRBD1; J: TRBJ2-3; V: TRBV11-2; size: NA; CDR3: CASSLDRGADTQYF; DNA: TGTGCCAGCAGTTTGGACAGGGGTGCAGATACGCAGTATTTT
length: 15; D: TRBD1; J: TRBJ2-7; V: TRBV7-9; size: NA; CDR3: CASSLEDRRPYEQYF; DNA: TGTGCCAGCAGCTTAGAGGACAGGAGGCCCTACGAGCAGTACTTC
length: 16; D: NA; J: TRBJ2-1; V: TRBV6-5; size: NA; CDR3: CASSYSNGELYNEQFF; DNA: TGTGCCAGCAGTTACTCTAACGGGGAGCTCTACAATGAGCAGTTCTTC
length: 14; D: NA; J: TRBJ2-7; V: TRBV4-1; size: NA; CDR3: CASSQDGGTYEQYF; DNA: TGCGCCAGCAGCCAAGATGGGGGCACCTACGAGCAGTACTTC
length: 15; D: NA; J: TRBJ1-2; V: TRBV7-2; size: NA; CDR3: CASSLVQALKGGYTF; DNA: TGTGCCAGCAGCTTAGTACAGGCCCTAAAGGGGGGCTACACCTTC
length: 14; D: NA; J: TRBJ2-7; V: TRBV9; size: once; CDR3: CASSVDPRAYEQYF; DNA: TGTGCCAGCAGCGTCGACCCCCGGGCCTACGAGCAGTACTTC
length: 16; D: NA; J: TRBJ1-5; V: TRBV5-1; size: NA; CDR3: CASSLRDKTSNQPQHF; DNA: TGCGCCAGCAGCTTGCGAGACAAGACAAGCAATCAGCCCCAGCATTTT
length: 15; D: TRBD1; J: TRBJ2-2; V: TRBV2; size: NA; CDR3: CASRPGTGGTGELFF; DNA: TGTGCCAGCAGACCTGGGACAGGGGGCACCGGGGAGCTGTTTTTT
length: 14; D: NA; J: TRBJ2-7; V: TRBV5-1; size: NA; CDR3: CASRGRDSEYEQYF; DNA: TGCGCCAGCCGGGGGCGGGACAGCGAATACGAGCAGTACTTC
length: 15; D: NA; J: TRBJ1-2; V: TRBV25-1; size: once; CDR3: CASSEGGGIDYGYTF; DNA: TGTGCCAGCAGTGAAGGGGGGGGGATTGACTATGGCTACACCTTC
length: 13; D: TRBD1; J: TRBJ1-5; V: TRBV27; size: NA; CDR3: CASSLDRNQPQHF; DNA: TGTGCCAGCAGCCTGGACAGGAATCAGCCCCAGCATTTT
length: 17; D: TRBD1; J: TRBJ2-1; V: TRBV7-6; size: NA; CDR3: CASSLRSGTGGSNEQFF; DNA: TGTGCCAGCAGCTTACGATCCGGGACAGGGGGTAGCAATGAGCAGTTCTTC
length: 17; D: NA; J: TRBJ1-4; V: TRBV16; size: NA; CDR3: CASSQYAGKGTNEKLFF; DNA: TGTGCCAGCAGCCAATATGCAGGGAAAGGAACTAATGAAAAACTGTTTTTT
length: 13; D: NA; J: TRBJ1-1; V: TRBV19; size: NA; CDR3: CASKVDPGSEAFF; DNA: TGTGCCAGTAAGGTGGATCCAGGAAGTGAAGCTTTCTTT
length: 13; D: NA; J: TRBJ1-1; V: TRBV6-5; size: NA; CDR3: CASSYRTTVEAFF; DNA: TGTGCCAGCAGTTACCGGACGACAGTAGAAGCTTTCTTT
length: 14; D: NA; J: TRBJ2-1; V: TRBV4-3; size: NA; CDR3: CASSQRATSNEQFF; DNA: TGCGCCAGCAGCCAGAGGGCGACTTCCAATGAGCAGTTCTTC
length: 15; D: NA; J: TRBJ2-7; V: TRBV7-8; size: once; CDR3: CASSSRTDPSYEQYF; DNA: TGTGCCAGCAGCTCCCGGACAGATCCCTCCTACGAGCAGTACTTC
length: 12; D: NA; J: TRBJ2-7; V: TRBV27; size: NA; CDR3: CASTTPGNGQYF; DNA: TGTGCCAGCACCACCCCGGGGAACGGGCAGTACTTC